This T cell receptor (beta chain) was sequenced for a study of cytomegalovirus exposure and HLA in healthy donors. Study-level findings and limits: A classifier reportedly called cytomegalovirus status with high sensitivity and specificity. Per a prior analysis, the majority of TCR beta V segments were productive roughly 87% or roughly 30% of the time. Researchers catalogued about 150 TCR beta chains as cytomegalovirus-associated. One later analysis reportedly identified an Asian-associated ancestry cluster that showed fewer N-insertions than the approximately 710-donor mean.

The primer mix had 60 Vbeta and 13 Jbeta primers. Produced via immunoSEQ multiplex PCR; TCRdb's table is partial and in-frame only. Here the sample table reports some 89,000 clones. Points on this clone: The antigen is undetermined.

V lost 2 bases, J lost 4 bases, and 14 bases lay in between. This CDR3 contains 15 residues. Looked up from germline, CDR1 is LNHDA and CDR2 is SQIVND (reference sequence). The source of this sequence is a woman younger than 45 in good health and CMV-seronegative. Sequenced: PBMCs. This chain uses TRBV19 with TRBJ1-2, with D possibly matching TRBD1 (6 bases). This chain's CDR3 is CASSITRGQPYGYTF. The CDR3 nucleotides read TGTGCCAGTAGTATAACGCGGGGGCAACCCTATGGCTACACCTTC.